This T cell receptor (beta chain) was recorded in a study of early T cells in non-severe SARS-CoV-2 infection. Overall study: Whole-blood bulk RNA, unsorted, was sequenced, and chains were unpaired.

This clonotype was counted at least ten times. TCRdb re-called the 5' RACE reads through MiXCR, storing one row per CDR3 protein. The sample consists of 30,000 to 35,000 distinct CDR3 sequences, over 6.5% of them appearing once. Trimming removed 2 bases at V and 2 bases at J, with 10 bases between. The CDR3 is 14 amino acids. Germline assignment: CDR1 SEHNR and CDR2 FQNEAQ (reference sequence). Input material: whole blood. The source of this sequence is an adult who was a healthcare worker with PCR-confirmed SARS-CoV-2 infection or an uninfected control (not recorded which). The chain links TRBV7-9 to TRBJ2-7; D unclear. CDR3 loop: CASSLIGLTYEQYF. CDR3 bases: TGTGCCAGCAGCTTAATAGGCCTGACCTACGAGCAGTACTTC.